This TCR beta chain originates from a study of Ad26.COV2.S vaccination and SARS-CoV-2 variants. Treatment noted: roughly 18 received Ad26.COV2.S at low or high dose, single or two shots; about five received placebo; per-sample allocation not given. The investigators took samples on day 63 after the first vaccine or placebo injection. Using immunoSEQ multiplex PCR, the repertoire was profiled, and TCRdb retains in-frame clones only, with some absent. The repertoire holds hundreds of thousands of clones, with roughly 91% as singletons. The V gene lost 6 bases and the J gene lost 1 base, with 10 bases spanning the gap. CDR3 length equals 12 residues. CDR1 is SQVTM, CDR2 ANQGSEA, per germline.

The genes are TRBV29-1 and TRBJ2-7, with D perhaps being TRBD1 or TRBD2 (5 bases each). Sequenced material: peripheral blood, taken in a trial of Ad26.COV2.S vaccine versus placebo. This sequence was found in a person aged 18-65 years who received the Ad26.COV2.S COVID-19 vaccine or a placebo. CDR3 DNA sequence: TGCAGCGTGAGGGACGGGTCCTACGAGCAGTACTTC. Translation: CSVRDGSYEQYF.